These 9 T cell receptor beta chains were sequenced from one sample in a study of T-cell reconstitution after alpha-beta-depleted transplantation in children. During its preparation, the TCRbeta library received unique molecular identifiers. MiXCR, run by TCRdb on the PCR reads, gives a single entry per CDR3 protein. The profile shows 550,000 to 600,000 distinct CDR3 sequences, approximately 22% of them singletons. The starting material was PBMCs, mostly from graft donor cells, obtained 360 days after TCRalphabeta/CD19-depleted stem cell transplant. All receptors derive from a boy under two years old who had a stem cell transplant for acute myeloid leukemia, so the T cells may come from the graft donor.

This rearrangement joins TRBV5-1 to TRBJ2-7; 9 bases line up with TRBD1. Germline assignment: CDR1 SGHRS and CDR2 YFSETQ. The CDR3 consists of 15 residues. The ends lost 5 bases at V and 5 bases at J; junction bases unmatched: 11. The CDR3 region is CASSPGQGFYHEQYV. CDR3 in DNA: TGCGCCAGCAGTCCCGGACAGGGGTTTTATCACGAGCAGTACGTC.

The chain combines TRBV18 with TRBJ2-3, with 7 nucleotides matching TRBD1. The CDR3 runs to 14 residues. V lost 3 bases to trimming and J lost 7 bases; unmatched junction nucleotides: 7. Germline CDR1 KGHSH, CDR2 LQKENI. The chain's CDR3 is CASSPGQWSYTQYF. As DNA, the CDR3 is TGTGCCAGCTCACCGGGACAGTGGTCCTATACGCAGTATTTT.

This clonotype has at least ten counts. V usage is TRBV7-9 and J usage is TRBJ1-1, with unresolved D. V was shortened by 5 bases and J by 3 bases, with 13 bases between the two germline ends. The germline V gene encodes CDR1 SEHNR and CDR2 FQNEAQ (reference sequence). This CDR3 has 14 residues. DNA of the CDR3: TGTGCCAGCAGCCCCTCTCAGACGTACACTGAAGCTTTCTTT. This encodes CASSPSQTYTEAFF.

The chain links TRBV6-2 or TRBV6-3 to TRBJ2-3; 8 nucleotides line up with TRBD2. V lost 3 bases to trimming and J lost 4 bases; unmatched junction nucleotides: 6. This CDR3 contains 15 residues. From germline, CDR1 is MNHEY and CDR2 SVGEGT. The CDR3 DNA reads TGTGCCAGCAGTTATGGGACTAGTAGGCCAGATACGCAGTATTTT. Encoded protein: CASSYGTSRPDTQYF.

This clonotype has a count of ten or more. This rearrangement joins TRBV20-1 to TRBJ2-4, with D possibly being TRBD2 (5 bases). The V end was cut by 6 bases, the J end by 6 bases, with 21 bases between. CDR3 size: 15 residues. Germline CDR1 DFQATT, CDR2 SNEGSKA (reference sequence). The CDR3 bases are TGCAGTGCAAACCCCTTAGGAGGAGGTCTAAACATTCAGTACTTC. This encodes CSANPLGGGLNIQYF.

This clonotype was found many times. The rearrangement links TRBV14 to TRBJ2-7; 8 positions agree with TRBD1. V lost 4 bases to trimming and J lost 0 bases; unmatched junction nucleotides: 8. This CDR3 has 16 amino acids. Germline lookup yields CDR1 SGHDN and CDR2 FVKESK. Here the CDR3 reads CASSRPGQGSSYEQYF. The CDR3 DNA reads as TGTGCCAGCAGCCGGCCTGGACAGGGAAGCTCCTACGAGCAGTACTTC.

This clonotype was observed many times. For the CDR3, the DNA is TGTGCCAGCAGTTACAGGGGTGCAGGCAATCAGCCCCAGCATTTT. Residues: CASSYRGAGNQPQHF. The chain carries TRBV6-5 and TRBJ1-5; maybe TRBD1 (5 bases). Germline assignment: CDR1 MNHEY and CDR2 SVGAGI. V lost 2 bases and J 2 bases, leaving 10 bases between the germline ends. This CDR3 has 15 residues.

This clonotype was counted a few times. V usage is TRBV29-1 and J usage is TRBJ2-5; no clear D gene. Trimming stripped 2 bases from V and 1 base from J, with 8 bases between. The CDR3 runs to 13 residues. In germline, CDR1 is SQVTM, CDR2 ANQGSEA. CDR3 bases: TGCAGCGTTGAATTAGGTGTCCAAGAGACCCAGTACTTC. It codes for CSVELGVQETQYF.

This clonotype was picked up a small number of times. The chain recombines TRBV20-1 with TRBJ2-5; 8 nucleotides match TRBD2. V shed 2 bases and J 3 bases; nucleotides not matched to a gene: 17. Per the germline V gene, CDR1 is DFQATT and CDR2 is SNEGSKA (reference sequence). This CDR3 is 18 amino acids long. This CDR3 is CSARPYSRGVVLKETQYF. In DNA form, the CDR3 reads TGCAGTGCTAGACCCTACTCGCGGGGGGTCGTGCTAAAAGAGACCCAGTACTTC.